Listed here are 19 T cell receptor beta chains from one sample, sequenced in a study of blood T cell repertoires in COVID-19. Clones were read by immunoSEQ multiplex PCR, and TCRdb kept only the in-frame ones, dropping some. The sample holds roughly 350,000 clones; approximately 87% are singletons and the top ten take more than 9%. The specimen was peripheral blood. These receptors originate from a woman aged 25 to 39 with COVID-19, enrolled during active disease.

The table lists this clone with a few counts. The chain carries TRBV18 and TRBJ2-7, with 7 bases lining up with TRBD1. The V segment lost 8 bases and the J segment 1 base; nucleotides outside the gene matches: 11. There are 15 residues in the CDR3. The germline gives CDR1 KGHSH, CDR2 LQKENI. In DNA, the CDR3 is TGTGCCAGCACCCTAGACAGGGATGGATCCTACGAGCAGTACTTC. Translation gives CASTLDRDGSYEQYF.

The V gene is TRBV28, the J gene TRBJ1-5; maybe TRBD1 (6 bases). V was clipped by 4 bases and J by 0 bases, with 16 bases between them. The CDR3 consists of 17 residues. The V gene's germline CDR1 is MDHEN and CDR2 SYDVKM. For the CDR3, the DNA is TGTGCCAGCAGTTCCAGGGGTGGGGGCCTTAGCAATCAGCCCCAGCATTTT. Its protein is CASSSRGGGLSNQPQHF.

The chain couples TRBV9 to TRBJ1-2; D is unclear. There are 12 residues in the CDR3. The V end was cut by 0 bases, the J end by 7 bases, with 7 bases between. Looked up from germline, CDR1 is SGDLS and CDR2 is YYNGEE. This CDR3 is CASSVAIGGYTF. CDR3 sequence (DNA): TGTGCCAGCAGCGTAGCTATTGGTGGCTACACCTTC. The whole variable domain, remainder taken from reference TRBV9 and TRBJ1-2, is DSGVTQTPKHLITATGQRVTLRCSPRSGDLSVYWYQQSLDQGLQFLIQYYNGEERAKGNILERFSAQQFPDLHSELNLSSLELGDSALYFCASSVAIGGYTFGSGTRLTVV.

The sample holds a few counts of this clone. This rearrangement joins TRBV7-2 to TRBJ2-1; 11 bases agree with TRBD2. The V gene's germline CDR1 is SGHTA and CDR2 FQGNSA. V was pared by 3 bases and J by 1 base, with 11 bases of the junction left unmatched. The CDR3 extends over 19 amino acids. The CDR3 region is CASSFPLGLAGGSYNEQFF. CDR3 DNA sequence: TGTGCCAGCAGCTTCCCCCTCGGGCTAGCGGGAGGATCCTACAATGAGCAGTTCTTC.

This chain uses TRBV28 with TRBJ1-4; 7 positions match TRBD1. This CDR3 contains 14 residues. V lost 6 bases to trimming and J lost 6 bases; unmatched junction nucleotides: 7. Germline CDR1 and CDR2: MDHEN and SYDVKM. CDR3 sequence: CASSQGGADEKLFF. The CDR3 nucleotides read TGTGCCAGCAGCCAGGGGGGAGCGGATGAAAAACTGTTTTTT.

The rearrangement uses TRBV5-1 and TRBJ2-2; 8 bases map to TRBD2. CDR3 length: 15 amino acids. Germline V CDR1 and CDR2: SGHRS, YFSETQ. Trimming at V came to 0 bases and at J to 6 bases, leaving 4 bases not matched to a gene. The CDR3 sequence: CASSLVSGGPGELFF. The CDR3 region has the DNA TGCGCCAGCAGCTTGGTTTCGGGAGGGCCCGGGGAGCTGTTTTTT.

The CDR3 loop is CASSQTGDGRDTQYF. For the CDR3, the DNA is TGTGCCAGCAGCCAGACGGGAGACGGACGGGATACGCAGTATTTT. This chain uses TRBV3-1 (or the pseudogene TRBV3-2) with TRBJ2-3; TRBD2 is a possible D gene (6 bases). This CDR3 contains 15 residues. V dropped 3 bases and J dropped 6 bases, with 16 bases sitting between them. CDR1 is LGHDT and CDR2 is YNNKEL in the germline V gene (reference sequence).

The chain recombines TRBV6-5 with TRBJ1-1; TRBD1 might be the D (5 bases). Trimming removed 5 bases from V and 1 base from J, with 14 bases in between. Germline assignment: CDR1 MNHEY and CDR2 SVGAGI. The CDR3 contains 15 residues. The CDR3 loop is CASSLSRQTNTEAFF. Written as DNA, the CDR3 is TGTGCCAGCAGTCTATCTCGACAGACGAACACTGAAGCTTTCTTT.

The chain links TRBV24-1 to TRBJ2-2; 8 bases are shared with TRBD1. CDR1 and CDR2 from the germline V gene are KGHDR and SFDVKD. V lost 5 bases, J lost 4 bases, and 8 bases stayed unmatched. The CDR3 has 16 amino acids. The CDR3 reads CATSGSGQGVTGELFF. Here the CDR3 DNA reads TGTGCCACCAGTGGTTCCGGACAGGGAGTCACCGGGGAGCTGTTTTTT.

This sequence joins TRBV7-9 and TRBJ2-5; 7 nucleotides align to TRBD2. The J segment lost 5 bases and the V segment lost 3 bases, leaving 9 bases of the junction unmatched. Germline values: CDR1 SEHNR, CDR2 FQNEAQ (reference sequence). This CDR3 region has 15 residues. The CDR3 bases are TGTGCCAGCAGCTTCACCGGGGGAGGGACCGAGACCCAGTACTTC. Translated: CASSFTGGGTETQYF.

This clone was recorded once. V and J are TRBV5-1 and TRBJ2-2, with D perhaps TRBD2 (5 bases). V was clipped by 0 bases and J by 3 bases, with 6 bases between them. The CDR3 contains 14 residues. CDR1 is SGHRS and CDR2 is YFSETQ in the germline V gene. The CDR3 loop is CASSLAEDTGELFF. DNA for the CDR3: TGCGCCAGCAGCTTGGCGGAGGACACCGGGGAGCTGTTTTTT.

V and J are TRBV6-1 and TRBJ1-2; D ambiguous. Germline values: CDR1 MNHNS, CDR2 SASEGT. V shed 1 base and J shed 4 bases, with 7 bases lying between them. The CDR3 is 13 amino acids. The CDR3 region is CASSEGVRYGYTF. DNA for the CDR3: TGTGCCAGCAGTGAAGGAGTACGCTATGGCTACACCTTC.

The chain has TRBV6-5 and TRBJ2-7; 13 bases line up with TRBD2. Trimming at V came to 6 bases and at J to 4 bases, leaving 6 bases not matched to a gene. The CDR3 is made up of 15 amino acids. Germline CDR1 reads MNHEY; CDR2 reads SVGAGI. CDR3 protein: CASSFPGLAGYEQYF. CDR3 nucleotide sequence: TGTGCCAGCAGCTTCCCGGGACTAGCGGGGTACGAGCAGTACTTC.

The chain joins TRBV28 to TRBJ2-7, with D perhaps matching TRBD2 (5 bases). The CDR3 covers 13 residues. CDR1 is MDHEN and CDR2 is SYDVKM in the germline V gene. V gave up 2 bases and J gave up 4 bases, with 9 bases separating them. In DNA form, the CDR3 reads TGTGCCAGCAGTTTAATAGCGCCTTACGAGCAGTACTTC. Translation gives CASSLIAPYEQYF.

This clone was counted once. V gene TRBV6-2 or TRBV6-3 combines with J gene TRBJ2-6; 9 nucleotides line up with TRBD1. Germline CDR1 is MNHEY and CDR2 is SVGEGT. This CDR3 comprises 17 residues. The V gene end was trimmed by 4 bases and the J gene end by 0 bases; junction bases not matched to a gene: 4. Here the CDR3 DNA reads TGTGCCAGCAGTTCCGGGACAGGGCTCTCTGGGGCCAACGTCCTGACTTTC. This sequence encodes CASSSGTGLSGANVLTF.

V usage is TRBV5-4 and J usage is TRBJ2-1; 9 positions match TRBD1. Germline V gene lookup returns CDR1 SGHNT and CDR2 YYREEE (reference sequence). The CDR3 is made up of 15 amino acids. Trimming cost V 6 bases and J 4 bases; bases outside gene matches: 8. In DNA form, the CDR3 reads TGTGCCAGCACCTCGGACAGGGGAGGGTACAATGAGCAGTTCTTC. Translating gives CASTSDRGGYNEQFF.

This chain connects TRBV19 to TRBJ2-3; TRBD2 is a possible D gene (6 bases). Germline CDR1 reads LNHDA; CDR2 reads SQIVND (reference sequence). V lost 3 bases, J lost 1 base, and 11 bases lay in between. CDR3 length: 15 residues. CDR3 residues: CASSIRRGGTDTQYF. DNA of the CDR3: TGTGCCAGTAGTATCAGGCGGGGAGGCACAGATACGCAGTATTTT.

About this clone: Additional DNA sequences in this sample encode the identical CDR3. The gene calls are TRBV7-9 and TRBJ2-1; TRBD2 matches 15 bases. CDR1 is SEHNR and CDR2 is FQNEAQ in the germline V gene (reference sequence). V lost 6 bases to trimming and J lost 10 bases; unmatched junction nucleotides: 7. This CDR3 has 15 residues. CDR3 DNA: TGTGCCAGCAGTTCTGGACTAGCGGGAGGGAACGAGCAGTTCTTC. It encodes CASSSGLAGGNEQFF.

V is TRBV5-4 and J is TRBJ2-4, with D unclear. Trimming pared 0 bases from V and 1 base from J, leaving 14 bases between. Germline-derived CDR1 and CDR2 are SGHNT and YYREEE (reference sequence). The CDR3 spans 17 residues. In DNA form, the CDR3 reads TGTGCCAGCAGCTTGGCCGGAGACCGCGCGGCCAAAAACATTCAGTACTTC. Protein product: CASSLAGDRAAKNIQYF.